This passage covers 13 T cell receptor beta chains from one sample sequenced in a study of long-term antiretroviral therapy in people with HIV. A v3.0 immunoSEQ assay was performed at survey level. Some clones are missing from TCRdb's copy, which holds only in-frame ones; the method was immunoSEQ multiplex PCR. The sample comprises approximately 29,000 clones, nearly 90% of which are singletons, and 10% to 15% rests with the top ten. The sample consisted of unsorted PBMCs, taken 1.1 years after starting antiretroviral therapy. The receptors derive from a man between 18 and 35 years old with HIV.

This chain links TRBV27 with TRBJ2-7; the match to TRBD2 covers 13 bases. V lost 8 bases and J lost 7; bases outside the gene matches: 8. The CDR3 is 14 residues long. The V gene's germline CDR1 is MNHEY and CDR2 SMNVEV (reference sequence). CDR3 amino acids: CASSPGLAGREQYF. The CDR3 nucleotides read TGTGCCAGCTCTCCGGGACTAGCGGGACGGGAGCAGTACTTC.

The chain uses TRBV27 and TRBJ2-3; D gene ambiguous. V lost 5 bases and J 2 bases, leaving 5 bases between the germline ends. The CDR3 runs 12 residues. Germline CDR1 and CDR2: MNHEY and SMNVEV (reference sequence). The CDR3 bases are TGTGCCAGCAGTACTATCACAGATACGCAGTATTTT. As protein: CASSTITDTQYF.

The rearrangement links TRBV19 to TRBJ1-1; tentatively, D is TRBD1 (6 bases). The V gene's germline CDR1 is LNHDA and CDR2 SQIVND (reference sequence). This CDR3 region has 13 residues. Trimming cost V 5 bases and J 8 bases, with 15 bases left between them. The CDR3 DNA is TGTGCCAGTAGTCTCTGGGGGGCCGAGGAAGCTTTCTTT. This gives the protein CASSLWGAEEAFF.

The chain links TRBV5-6 to TRBJ2-7; no firm D call. The germline CDR1 and CDR2 sequences are SGHDT and YYEEEE. The CDR3 contains 12 residues. Trimming pared 2 bases from V and 4 bases from J, leaving 7 bases between. The CDR3 nucleotides are TGTGCCAGCAGCTTACTCGGATACGAGCAGTACTTC. This sequence encodes CASSLLGYEQYF.

The gene calls are TRBV7-9 and TRBJ1-1; the D gene is possibly TRBD1 (6 bases). Trimming left V 5 bases short and J 7 bases short, with 17 bases between. The length of the CDR3 is 14 residues. Germline lookup yields CDR1 SEHNR and CDR2 FQNEAQ (reference sequence). The CDR3 protein is CASSPSGGGNEAFF. The DNA for the CDR3 is TGTGCCAGCAGCCCATCCGGAGGGGGGAATGAAGCTTTCTTT.

This clone was seen a single time. The chain joins TRBV4-1 to TRBJ2-5; D gene unclear. CDR3 length: 13 residues. V gave up 4 bases and J gave up 4 bases, with 10 bases separating them. Germline lookup yields CDR1 MGHRA and CDR2 YSYEKL. CDR3 protein: CASSPVILETQYF. CDR3 DNA sequence: TGCGCCAGCAGCCCCGTAATTCTAGAGACCCAGTACTTC.

The chain uses TRBV11-1 and TRBJ2-7; D gene ambiguous. V was shortened by 6 bases and J by 4 bases, with 7 bases between the two germline ends. This CDR3 comprises 11 residues. Germline V gene sequence: CDR1 SGHAT, CDR2 FQDESV (reference sequence). The CDR3 is CASSIKYEQYF. The CDR3 DNA follows: TGTGCCAGCAGTATTAAATACGAGCAGTACTTC.

The rearrangement links TRBV5-1 to TRBJ2-1, with TRBD1 identical over 8 bases. The CDR3 is 14 amino acids. Per germline, CDR1 SGHRS and CDR2 YFSETQ. V shed 4 bases and J 9 bases; nucleotides not matched to a gene: 9. Written as DNA, the CDR3 is TGCGCCAGCAGCCCCGGACAGGGTTGGAGTGAGCAGTTCTTC. Amino acids: CASSPGQGWSEQFF.

The gene calls are TRBV6-6 and TRBJ2-6, with D unresolved. The CDR3 has 16 residues. V was trimmed by 3 bases and J by 0 bases, leaving 9 bases between them. Germline lookup yields CDR1 MNHNY and CDR2 SVGAGI (reference sequence). The CDR3 DNA follows: TGTGCCAGCAGTTATGGTTGGACCTCTGGGGCCAACGTCCTGACTTTC. It specifies CASSYGWTSGANVLTF.

The rearrangement uses TRBV6-5 and TRBJ1-2, with TRBD1 as a possible D gene (6 bases). The CDR3 is 13 amino acids. Germline CDR1 is MNHEY and CDR2 is SVGAGI. Trimming removed 6 bases at V and 7 bases at J, with 15 bases between. Written as DNA, the CDR3 is TGTGCCAGCAGATCCGGGACATCGCTTGGCTACACCTTC. Amino acids: CASRSGTSLGYTF.

The chain carries TRBV6-1 and TRBJ2-7, with 7 bases identical to TRBD1. The CDR3 has 18 residues. Germline V gives CDR1 MNHNS, CDR2 SASEGT. V lost 2 bases and J lost 10; bases outside the gene matches: 23. CDR3 residues: CASSESSLSRGSTFGQYF. In nucleotides, the CDR3 is TGTGCCAGCAGTGAATCCTCTTTGAGCAGGGGGTCAACTTTTGGACAGTACTTC.

Worth noting for this clone: Its ends do not fully match the called genes, so a read error is possible. The genes are TRBV7-9 and TRBJ1-2; TRBD1 matches 7 bases. This CDR3 is 14 amino acids long. From germline, CDR1 is SEHNR and CDR2 FQNEAQ (reference sequence). The CDR3 sequence is CASTLARDSYGYTF. For the CDR3, the DNA is TGTGCCAGCACCTTAGCCCGGGACAGCTATGGCTACACCTTC.

This chain connects TRBV4-1 to TRBJ2-3; perhaps TRBD2 as D (5 bases). The germline V gene encodes CDR1 MGHRA and CDR2 YSYEKL. Trimming removed 4 bases from V and 3 bases from J, with 11 bases in between. The CDR3 runs 14 residues. CDR3 in amino acids: CASSRKRETDTQYF. CDR3 nucleotide sequence: TGCGCCAGCAGCCGGAAGAGGGAGACAGATACGCAGTATTTT.